This TCR beta chain was observed in a study of T cell changes during pregnancy in multiple sclerosis. The CDR3 has 14 amino acids. Germline loops: CDR1 SQVTM, CDR2 ANQGSEA. V shed 0 bases and J shed 3 bases, with 12 bases lying between them. TCRdb keeps only in-frame clones here, not all; method: immunoSEQ multiplex PCR. The table includes 25,000 to 30,000 clones, about nine tenths detected once. This clonotype originated in a female donor with multiple sclerosis, enrolled in a pregnancy study. The input for sequencing was CD8+ T cells from peripheral blood mononuclear cells, taken before pregnancy. The V call is TRBV29-1, the J call TRBJ2-7; D uncertain. CDR3 bases: TGCAGCGTTGAAGATGGGTCGAACTACTACGAGCAGTACTTC. This codes for CSVEDGSNYYEQYF.